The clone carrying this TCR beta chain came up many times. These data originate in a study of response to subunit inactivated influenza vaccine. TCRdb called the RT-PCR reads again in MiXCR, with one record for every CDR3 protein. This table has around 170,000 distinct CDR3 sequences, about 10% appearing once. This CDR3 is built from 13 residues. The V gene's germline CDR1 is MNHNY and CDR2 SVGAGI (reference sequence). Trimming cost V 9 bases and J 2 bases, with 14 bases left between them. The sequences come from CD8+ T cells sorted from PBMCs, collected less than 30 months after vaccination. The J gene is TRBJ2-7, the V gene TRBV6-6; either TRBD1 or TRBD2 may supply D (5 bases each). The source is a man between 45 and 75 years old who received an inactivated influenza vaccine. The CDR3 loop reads CASVRDRTYEQYF. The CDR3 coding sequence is TGTGCCAGTGTCCGGGACCGAACCTACGAGCAGTACTTC.